A selection of T cell receptor beta chains follows, all from one sample in a study of molecular identifiers for immune sequencing clone quantification. MiXCR, applied by TCRdb to the PCR reads, yields one record per CDR3 protein. The repertoire consists of some 320,000 distinct CDR3 sequences, with 20% to 25% occurring once and the leading ten covering approximately 0.83%. Specimen: naive CD8+ T cells from blood, with Jurkat cell RNA spiked in. These TCRs come from a human donor in good health. Some libraries in this study had Jurkat cell RNA spiked in. The CDR3 runs from the conserved cysteine through the conserved F or W. The D gene is left open where the match is weak. Clone sizes are given selectively: once, few, many, or a class where the clone is expanded.

v_gene: TRBV20-1; d_gene: .; abundance: few; j_gene: TRBJ2-3; CDR3nt: TGCAGTGCCCAACAGAGGGCTAGCACAGATACGCAGTATTTT; CDR3aa: CSAQQRASTDTQYF
v_gene: TRBV4-3; d_gene: TRBD1; abundance: many; j_gene: TRBJ1-5; CDR3nt: TGCGCCAGCAGCCAAGATAGGGCAGGGGGCTCCAATCAGCCCCAGCATTTT; CDR3aa: CASSQDRAGGSNQPQHF
v_gene: TRBV5-8; d_gene: .; abundance: many; j_gene: TRBJ2-2; CDR3nt: TGTGCCAGCAGCTCGAACTCGAACACCGGGGAGCTGTTTTTT; CDR3aa: CASSSNSNTGELFF
v_gene: TRBV15; d_gene: .; abundance: few; j_gene: TRBJ2-3; CDR3nt: TGTGCCACCAGCAGAGATGATTCGCGGTTTATAGGTTTGTCCACAGATACGCAGTATTTT; CDR3aa: CATSRDDSRFIGLSTDTQYF
v_gene: TRBV12-3/TRBV12-4; d_gene: TRBD2; abundance: many; j_gene: TRBJ2-3; CDR3nt: TGTGCCAGCAGTTTACTCGGGACTAGCGGGGGGGTCACAGATACGCAGTATTTT; CDR3aa: CASSLLGTSGGVTDTQYF
v_gene: TRBV12-3/TRBV12-4; d_gene: TRBD1; abundance: few; j_gene: TRBJ2-1; CDR3nt: TGTGCCATCTCCGGGACAGGGGGAACCAATGAGCAGTTCTTC; CDR3aa: CAISGTGGTNEQFF
v_gene: TRBV7-6; d_gene: .; abundance: many; j_gene: TRBJ2-7; CDR3nt: TGTGCCAGCAGCCGCTCTCCGGCAGCCGAGCAGTACTTC; CDR3aa: CASSRSPAAEQYF
v_gene: TRBV20-1; d_gene: .; abundance: .; j_gene: TRBJ2-1; CDR3nt: TGCAGTGCTAGACTAGTAAGTGAGCAGTTCTTC; CDR3aa: CSARLVSEQFF
v_gene: TRBV13; d_gene: .; abundance: many; j_gene: TRBJ2-6; CDR3nt: TGTGCCAGCAGCTTAGCGGTAGCTGGGGCCAACGTCCTGACTTTC; CDR3aa: CASSLAVAGANVLTF
v_gene: TRBV7-9; d_gene: .; abundance: many; j_gene: TRBJ1-2; CDR3nt: TGTGCCAGCACCCCCGGCGGTAACTATGGCTACACCTTC; CDR3aa: CASTPGGNYGYTF
v_gene: TRBV7-9; d_gene: TRBD1; abundance: few; j_gene: TRBJ2-3; CDR3nt: TGTGCCAGCAGCTTAGCAGGGGGCGCATCAGATACGCAGTATTTT; CDR3aa: CASSLAGGASDTQYF
v_gene: TRBV30; d_gene: .; abundance: few; j_gene: TRBJ2-5; CDR3nt: TGTGCCTGGAGTGAAGGGATGGAGACCCAGTACTTC; CDR3aa: CAWSEGMETQYF
v_gene: TRBV11-2; d_gene: .; abundance: .; j_gene: TRBJ1-1; CDR3nt: TGTGCCAGCAGCTTAGATTCCACGGCTAACACTGAAGCTTTCTTT; CDR3aa: CASSLDSTANTEAFF
v_gene: TRBV10-3; d_gene: .; abundance: .; j_gene: TRBJ2-5; CDR3nt: TGTGCCATCAGTGAGTCAGGTAGCGGACGAGAGACCCAGTACTTC; CDR3aa: CAISESGSGRETQYF
v_gene: TRBV3-1; d_gene: .; abundance: .; j_gene: TRBJ1-5; CDR3nt: TGTGCCAGCAGCCAAGGGACGTCCTCAACATCTCAGCCCCAGCATTTT; CDR3aa: CASSQGTSSTSQPQHF
v_gene: TRBV25-1; d_gene: TRBD2; abundance: many; j_gene: TRBJ2-3; CDR3nt: TGTGCCAGCAGTCCCCGCTATGCGGGAGGCGATACGCAGTATTTT; CDR3aa: CASSPRYAGGDTQYF
v_gene: TRBV4-1; d_gene: .; abundance: many; j_gene: TRBJ2-1; CDR3nt: TGCGCCAGCAGTCCCCCGCTAGCGCAATACATCTCCGAGCAGTTCTTC; CDR3aa: CASSPPLAQYISEQFF
v_gene: TRBV28; d_gene: .; abundance: few; j_gene: TRBJ1-1; CDR3nt: TGTGCCAGCAGTATCGAAGCTGAAGCTTTCTTT; CDR3aa: CASSIEAEAFF
v_gene: TRBV27; d_gene: .; abundance: many; j_gene: TRBJ1-5; CDR3nt: TGTGCCAGCAGTTTATCGGTGTATCAGCCCCAGCATTTT; CDR3aa: CASSLSVYQPQHF
v_gene: TRBV4-2; d_gene: TRBD2; abundance: few; j_gene: TRBJ2-1; CDR3nt: TGTGCCAGCAGCGTAAACCGCGAGCGGGAGGTGTGGTACAATGAGCAGTTCTTC; CDR3aa: CASSVNREREVWYNEQFF
v_gene: TRBV25-1; d_gene: TRBD1; abundance: many; j_gene: TRBJ2-6; CDR3nt: TGTGCCAGCAGCCCCGCCTTTTGGGACAGTTATTCTGGGGCCAACGTCCTGACTTTC; CDR3aa: CASSPAFWDSYSGANVLTF
v_gene: TRBV4-2; d_gene: .; abundance: few; j_gene: TRBJ2-5; CDR3nt: TGTGCCAGCAGCCAAGGACAGTTGGGCGAGACCCAGTACTTC; CDR3aa: CASSQGQLGETQYF
v_gene: TRBV7-9; d_gene: TRBD2; abundance: many; j_gene: TRBJ2-7; CDR3nt: TGTGCCAGCAGCTTACCTACTAGCGGGGGGCCCTACGAGCAGTACTTC; CDR3aa: CASSLPTSGGPYEQYF
v_gene: TRBV12-3/TRBV12-4; d_gene: .; abundance: many; j_gene: TRBJ2-1; CDR3nt: TGTGCCAGCAGTTTATTAGCCTACAATGAGCAGTTCTTC; CDR3aa: CASSLLAYNEQFF
v_gene: TRBV7-9; d_gene: .; abundance: many; j_gene: TRBJ1-1; CDR3nt: TGTGCCAGCACCTCCCGCCTGGCAGGGCTGAACACTGAAGCTTTCTTT; CDR3aa: CASTSRLAGLNTEAFF
v_gene: TRBV20-1; d_gene: .; abundance: few; j_gene: TRBJ2-1; CDR3nt: TGCAGTGCTCTAAATGTCGGGACGGGATACAATGAGCAGTTCTTC; CDR3aa: CSALNVGTGYNEQFF
v_gene: TRBV6-5; d_gene: .; abundance: .; j_gene: TRBJ1-1; CDR3nt: TGTGCCAGCAGCCTACAAGGGGATATCACTGAAGCTTTCTTT; CDR3aa: CASSLQGDITEAFF
v_gene: TRBV13; d_gene: .; abundance: many; j_gene: TRBJ2-1; CDR3nt: TGTGCCAGCAGCTTACAGCCGGGCAGCTCCTACAATGAGCAGTTCTTC; CDR3aa: CASSLQPGSSYNEQFF
v_gene: TRBV27; d_gene: TRBD1; abundance: .; j_gene: TRBJ1-1; CDR3nt: TGTGCCAGCAGGACAGGGGGCGCTTTCGCTGAAGCTTTCTTT; CDR3aa: CASRTGGAFAEAFF
v_gene: TRBV19; d_gene: TRBD1; abundance: many; j_gene: TRBJ2-5; CDR3nt: TGTGCCAGTAGCGACAGGGGTTCAGAGACCCAGTACTTC; CDR3aa: CASSDRGSETQYF
v_gene: TRBV12-3/TRBV12-4; d_gene: .; abundance: few; j_gene: TRBJ2-3; CDR3nt: TGTGCCAGCAGCCCGAATCTACTGAGGGATACGCAGTATTTT; CDR3aa: CASSPNLLRDTQYF
v_gene: TRBV7-8; d_gene: .; abundance: many; j_gene: TRBJ2-5; CDR3nt: TGTGCCAGCAGCTTTTACCAAGAGACCCAGTACTTC; CDR3aa: CASSFYQETQYF
v_gene: TRBV4-1; d_gene: TRBD1; abundance: .; j_gene: TRBJ1-1; CDR3nt: TGCGCCAGCAGCCAAGTCCGGACAGGGGAGGATGCTGAAGCTTTCTTT; CDR3aa: CASSQVRTGEDAEAFF
v_gene: TRBV20-1; d_gene: .; abundance: few; j_gene: TRBJ2-5; CDR3nt: TGCAGTGCTAACCAACCGGACAGCCAAGAGACCCAGTACTTC; CDR3aa: CSANQPDSQETQYF
v_gene: TRBV30; d_gene: .; abundance: many; j_gene: TRBJ1-1; CDR3nt: TGTGCCTGGAGTGTAATCGAGAACACTGAAGCTTTCTTT; CDR3aa: CAWSVIENTEAFF
v_gene: TRBV28; d_gene: .; abundance: many; j_gene: TRBJ2-7; CDR3nt: TGTGCCAGCACTCTAGTCCCTACGGAGGAGCAGTACTTC; CDR3aa: CASTLVPTEEQYF